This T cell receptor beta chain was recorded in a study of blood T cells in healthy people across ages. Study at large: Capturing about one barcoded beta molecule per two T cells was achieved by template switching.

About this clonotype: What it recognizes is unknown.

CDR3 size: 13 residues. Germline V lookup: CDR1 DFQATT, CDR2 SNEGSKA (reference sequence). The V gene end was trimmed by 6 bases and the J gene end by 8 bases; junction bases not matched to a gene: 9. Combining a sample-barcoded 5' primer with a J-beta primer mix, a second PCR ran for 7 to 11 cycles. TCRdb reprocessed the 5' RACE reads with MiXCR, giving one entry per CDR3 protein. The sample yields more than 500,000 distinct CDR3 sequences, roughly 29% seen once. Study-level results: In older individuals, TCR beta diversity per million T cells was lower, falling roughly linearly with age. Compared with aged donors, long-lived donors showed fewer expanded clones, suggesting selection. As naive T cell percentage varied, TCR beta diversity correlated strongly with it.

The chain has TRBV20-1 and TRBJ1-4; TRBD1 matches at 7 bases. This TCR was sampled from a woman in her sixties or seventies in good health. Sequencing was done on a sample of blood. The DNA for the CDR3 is TGCAGTGCCATGACAGGGAGGGAGGAAAAACTGTTTTTT. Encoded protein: CSAMTGREEKLFF.